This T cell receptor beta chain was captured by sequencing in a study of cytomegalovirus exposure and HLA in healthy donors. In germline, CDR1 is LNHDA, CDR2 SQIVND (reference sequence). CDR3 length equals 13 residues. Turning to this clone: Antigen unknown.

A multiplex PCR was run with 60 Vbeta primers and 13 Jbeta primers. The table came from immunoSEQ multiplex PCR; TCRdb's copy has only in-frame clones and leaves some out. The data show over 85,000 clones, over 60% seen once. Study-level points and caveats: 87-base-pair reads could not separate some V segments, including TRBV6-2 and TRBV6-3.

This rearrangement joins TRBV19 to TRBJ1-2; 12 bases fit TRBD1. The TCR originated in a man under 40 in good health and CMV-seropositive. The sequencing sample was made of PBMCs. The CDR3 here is CATGQGALDGYTF. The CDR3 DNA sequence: TGTGCGACGGGACAGGGGGCTCTAGATGGCTACACCTTC. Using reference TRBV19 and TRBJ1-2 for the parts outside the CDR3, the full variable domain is DGGITQSPKYLFRKEGQNVTLSCEQNLNHDAMYWYRQDPGQGLRLIYYSQIVNDFQKGDIAEGYSVSREKKESFPLTVTSAQKNPTAFYLCATGQGALDGYTFGSGTRLTVV.